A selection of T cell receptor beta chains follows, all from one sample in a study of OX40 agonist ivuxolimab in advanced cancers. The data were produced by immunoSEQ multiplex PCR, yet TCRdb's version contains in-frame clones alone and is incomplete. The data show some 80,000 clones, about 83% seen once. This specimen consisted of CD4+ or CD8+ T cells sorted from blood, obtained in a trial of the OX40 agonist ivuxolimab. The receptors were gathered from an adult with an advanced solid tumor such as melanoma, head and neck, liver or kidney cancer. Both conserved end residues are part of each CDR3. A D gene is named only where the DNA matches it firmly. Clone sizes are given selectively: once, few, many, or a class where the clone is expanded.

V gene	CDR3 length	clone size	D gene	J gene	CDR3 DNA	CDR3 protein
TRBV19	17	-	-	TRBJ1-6	TGTGCCAGTAGTATTATCGGCCTCAGCTCCTATAATTCACCCCTCCACTTT	CASSIIGLSSYNSPLHF
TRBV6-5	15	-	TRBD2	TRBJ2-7	TGTGCCAGCGCCCGCCCGGGGGGTTGCCGAAGAGAGCAGTACTTC	CASARPGGCRREQYF
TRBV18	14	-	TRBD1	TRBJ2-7	TGTGCCAGCTCACCCTCGGACAGGCCTTACGAGCAGTACTTC	CASSPSDRPYEQYF
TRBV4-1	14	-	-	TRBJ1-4	TGCGCCAGCAGCCAAGGGCAGAAAGACGAAAAACTGTTTTTT	CASSQGQKDEKLFF
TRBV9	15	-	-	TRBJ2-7	TGTGCCAGCAGCGTAAGGGAAAGACCGTCCTACGAGCAGTACTTC	CASSVRERPSYEQYF
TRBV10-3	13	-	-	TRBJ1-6	TGTGCCATCAGTGAGTCGGGGAATTCACCCCTCCACTTT	CAISESGNSPLHF
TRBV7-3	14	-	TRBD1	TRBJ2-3	TGTGCCAGCAGCTTACGGGGACAGTCGGATACGCAGTATTTT	CASSLRGQSDTQYF
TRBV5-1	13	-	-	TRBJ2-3	TGCGCCAGCAGCCTCCACGACACAGATACGCAGTATTTT	CASSLHDTDTQYF
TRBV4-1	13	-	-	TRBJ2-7	TGCGCCAGCAGCCAAGCTCAGCAATACGAGCAGTACTTC	CASSQAQQYEQYF
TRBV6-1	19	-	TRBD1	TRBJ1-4	TGTGCCAGCAGTGAGTTTACAGGGGGCTATGCGGCAACTAATGAAAAACTGTTTTTT	CASSEFTGGYAATNEKLFF
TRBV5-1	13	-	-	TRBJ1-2	TGCGCCAGCAGACTCACCAGGGAATATGGCTACACCTTC	CASRLTREYGYTF
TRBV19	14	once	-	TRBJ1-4	TGTGCCAGTACCGTGGGACCGGCGAATGAAAAACTGTTTTTT	CASTVGPANEKLFF
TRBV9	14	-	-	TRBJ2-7	TGTGCCAGCAGCCCGGGTCCCGCGGGGTACGAGCAGTACTTC	CASSPGPAGYEQYF
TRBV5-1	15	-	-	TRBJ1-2	TGCGCCAGCAGATTTTCTTCGGGACAAAACTATGGCTACACCTTC	CASRFSSGQNYGYTF
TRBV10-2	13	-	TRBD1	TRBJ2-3	TGCGCCAGCAGACAGGGGGCCGGAGATACGCAGTATTTT	CASRQGAGDTQYF
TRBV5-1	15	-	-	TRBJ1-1	TGCGCCAGCAGCTTAGCAGGCTTAGAGAACACTGAAGCTTTCTTT	CASSLAGLENTEAFF
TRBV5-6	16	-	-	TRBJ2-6	TGTGCCAGCAGCTTGTACTTAGGATCTGGGGCCAACGTCCTGACTTTC	CASSLYLGSGANVLTF
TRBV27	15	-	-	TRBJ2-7	TGTGCCAGCAGTTTTGCCGGGGGCCTATCCTACGAGCAGTACTTC	CASSFAGGLSYEQYF
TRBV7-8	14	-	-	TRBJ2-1	TGTGCCAGCAGCTTAACGTCAAACTACAATGAGCAGTTCTTC	CASSLTSNYNEQFF
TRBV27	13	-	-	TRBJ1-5	TGTGCCAGCAGTTTGAGGCCAGGCCAGCCCCAGCATTTT	CASSLRPGQPQHF
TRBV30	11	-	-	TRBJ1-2	TGTGCCTGGAGTGACCCTGCAGGATTCACCTTC	CAWSDPAGFTF
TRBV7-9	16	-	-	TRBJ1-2	TGTGCCAGCAGCCCCCGATCGGTGGGCGGGGAATATGGCTACACCTTC	CASSPRSVGGEYGYTF
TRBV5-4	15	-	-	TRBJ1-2	TGTGCCAGCAGCAATCAAGCAGGGGAAGCTAAGGGCTACACCTTC	CASSNQAGEAKGYTF
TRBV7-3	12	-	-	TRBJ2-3	TGTGCCAGCGCCGGGGACACAGATACGCAGTATTTT	CASAGDTDTQYF
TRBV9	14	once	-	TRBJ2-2	TGTGCCAGCAGCGTGCGCAGGGGCGCCGGGGAGCTGTTTTTT	CASSVRRGAGELFF
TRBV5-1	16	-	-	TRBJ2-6	TGCGCCAGCAGCTGGGGGCGCTTCTCTGGGGCCAACGTCCTGACTTTC	CASSWGRFSGANVLTF
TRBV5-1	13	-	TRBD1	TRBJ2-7	TGCGCCAGCGTTCAGGACAGGGGGGGCGAGCAGTACTTC	CASVQDRGGEQYF
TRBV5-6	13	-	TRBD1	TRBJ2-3	TGTGCCAGCAGCTCGGGACAGACAGATACGCAGTATTTT	CASSSGQTDTQYF
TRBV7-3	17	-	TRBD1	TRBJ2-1	TGTGCCAGCAGCTTTTATTATGGGGGACAGGGACACAATGAGCAGTTCTTC	CASSFYYGGQGHNEQFF
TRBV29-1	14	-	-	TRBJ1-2	TGCAGCGCCTATAGACAGGAAGGAGACTATGGCTACACCTTC	CSAYRQEGDYGYTF
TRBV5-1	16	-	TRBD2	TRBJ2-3	TGCGCCAGCAGTAGCGGGAGGGCCTCAGGCACAGATACGCAGTATTTT	CASSSGRASGTDTQYF
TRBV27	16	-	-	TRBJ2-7	TGTGCCAGCAGTACCCTCCGACAGGGAGGGGGATTAGAGCAGTACTTC	CASSTLRQGGGLEQYF
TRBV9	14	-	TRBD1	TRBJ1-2	TGTGCCAGCAGCCTAGGACAGGGTAACTATGGCTACACCTTC	CASSLGQGNYGYTF
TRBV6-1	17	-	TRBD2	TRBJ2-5	TGTGCCAGCAGTGAAGCGCCTAGCGGGGGGGCAGGTGAGACCCAGTACTTC	CASSEAPSGGAGETQYF
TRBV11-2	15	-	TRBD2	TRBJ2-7	TGTGCCAGCAGCTTCCGACTAGCGGGAGCATACGAGCAGTACTTC	CASSFRLAGAYEQYF
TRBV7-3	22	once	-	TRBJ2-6	TGTGCCAGCAGCTTAAGACCCGTCGGAGGGGAAACGGGACTCTCTGGGGCCAACGTCCTGACTTTC	CASSLRPVGGETGLSGANVLTF
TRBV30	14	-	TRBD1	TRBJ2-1	TGTGCCACCATACCCCAGGGGGCGGGCAATGAGCAGTTCTTC	CATIPQGAGNEQFF
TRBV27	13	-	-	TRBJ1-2	TGTGCCAGCAGTTTATATTCATCCTATGGCTACACCTTC	CASSLYSSYGYTF
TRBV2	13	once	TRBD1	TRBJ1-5	TGTGCCAGCAGGACAGGGCGAGGACAGCCCCAGCATTTT	CASRTGRGQPQHF
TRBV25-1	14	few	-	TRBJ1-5	TGTGCCAGCAGTGAAAAGGACAGCCATCAGCCCCAGCATTTT	CASSEKDSHQPQHF
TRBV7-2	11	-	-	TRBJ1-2	TGTGCCAGCAGCTCCGGATATGGCTACACCTTC	CASSSGYGYTF
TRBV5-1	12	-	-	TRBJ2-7	TGCGCCAGCAGCTTGGACAATTACGAGCAGTACTTC	CASSLDNYEQYF
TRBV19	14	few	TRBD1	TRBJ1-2	TGTGCCAGTAGTATAAGGGGGCGTACCTATGGCTACACCTTC	CASSIRGRTYGYTF
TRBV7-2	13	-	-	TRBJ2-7	TGTGCCAGCAGCTTAGCGGGGCCTAGCGAGCAGTACTTC	CASSLAGPSEQYF
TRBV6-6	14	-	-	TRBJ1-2	TGTGCCAGCACCAAAGGCCTACCTAACTATGGCTACACCTTC	CASTKGLPNYGYTF